These T cell receptor beta chains were read from a single sample in a study of T cell responses to AZD1222 COVID-19 vaccine. Repertoires were generated with immunoSEQ multiplex PCR, while TCRdb's copy carries only in-frame clones and drops some. The data show approximately 110,000 clones, approximately 86% seen once. The starting material was peripheral blood, obtained on day 0 of AZD1222 vaccination. These receptors were taken from an adult in good health. Both conserved end residues are part of each CDR3. The order of the fields is V gene, clone size, J gene, D gene, CDR3 DNA, CDR3 protein. The D gene is left open where the match is weak. Size is stated for part of the rows, as once, few or many counts, or as a class when the clone is expanded.

TRBV5-1	.	TRBJ1-1	TRBD1	TGCGCCAGCATCCCTGGGGGACAGGGATTGAACACTGAAGCTTTCTTT	CASIPGGQGLNTEAFF
TRBV28	.	TRBJ1-3	.	TGTGCCAGCAAGAGGGGCTGGAACACCATATATTTT	CASKRGWNTIYF
TRBV14	.	TRBJ1-4	.	TGTGCCAGCAGCCAAGATAGGGAGGGGGTGGTAACTAATGAAAAACTGTTTTTT	CASSQDREGVVTNEKLFF
TRBV7-2	.	TRBJ2-1	.	TGTGCCAGCAGCCCTAGTGTCCGCGGGAATGAGCAGTTCTTC	CASSPSVRGNEQFF
TRBV5-1	.	TRBJ1-5	TRBD1	TGCGCCAGCAGCCCTCTGGGACAGGTCAATCAGCCCCAGCATTTT	CASSPLGQVNQPQHF
TRBV21-1	.	TRBJ1-5	.	TGTGCCAGCAGCACGACACTTATACCCGGCCAAAACCATCAGCCCCAGCATTTT	CASSTTLIPGQNHQPQHF
TRBV4-2	.	TRBJ1-4	.	TGTGCCAGCAGCTTTCCCGGAGCCGTTAATGAAAAACTGTTTTTT	CASSFPGAVNEKLFF
TRBV28	.	TRBJ2-3	TRBD2	TGTGCCAGCAGTCCATCCGAGGGACTAGCGAGGGGAACTAGCACAGATACGCAGTATTTT	CASSPSEGLARGTSTDTQYF
TRBV27	.	TRBJ1-6	.	TGTGCCAGCAGTACCCCGGGGGGCAGGTCACCCCTCCACTTT	CASSTPGGRSPLHF
TRBV18	.	TRBJ2-5	.	TGTGCCAGCTCACGGGGGCACAACCTTCCGGAGACCCAGTACTTC	CASSRGHNLPETQYF
TRBV30	.	TRBJ2-2	.	TGTGCCTGGAGTGACCTCGCGGAGCTGTTTTTT	CAWSDLAELFF
TRBV10-3	.	TRBJ2-7	.	TGTGCCATCACGCCCGCTTTGGCCTACGAGCAGTACTTC	CAITPALAYEQYF
TRBV27	.	TRBJ1-1	.	TGTGCCAGCAGTTCCAGGGGAGTTGAAGCTTTCTTT	CASSSRGVEAFF
TRBV15	.	TRBJ2-5	TRBD2	TGTGCCACCAGCTCTAGACTAGCGGGGGTCCAAGAGACCCAGTACTTC	CATSSRLAGVQETQYF
TRBV7-9	.	TRBJ1-5	.	TGTGCCAGCAGCTTATCAGGGAATCAGCCCCAGCATTTT	CASSLSGNQPQHF
TRBV2	.	TRBJ1-2	.	TGTGCCAGCAGGGAGTTGGGGGGAGGGCTTAACTATGGCTACACCTTC	CASRELGGGLNYGYTF
TRBV27	.	TRBJ2-1	.	TGTGCCAGCAGTCCCGGTGACGGCGGGGCCAATGAGCAGTTCTTC	CASSPGDGGANEQFF
TRBV5-6	.	TRBJ1-5	.	TGTGCCAGCAGCTTGGGGCGGAATCAGCCCCAGCATTTT	CASSLGRNQPQHF
TRBV7-9	.	TRBJ2-5	.	TGTGCCAGCAAGGGGTTGAGGGAAGAGACCCAGTACTTC	CASKGLREETQYF
TRBV6-5	.	TRBJ1-1	.	TGTGCCAGCCGAGTACTAATAGGCACTGAAGCTTTCTTT	CASRVLIGTEAFF
TRBV6-5	.	TRBJ1-3	TRBD1	TGTGCCAGCAGCGGACAGGGGATCGGAAACACCATATATTTT	CASSGQGIGNTIYF
TRBV5-6	.	TRBJ1-1	TRBD1	TGTGCCAGCAGCTTCCCCTCCGGGACAGGGAACACTGAAGCTTTCTTT	CASSFPSGTGNTEAFF
TRBV6-5	.	TRBJ1-1	.	TGTGCCAGCAGTTTTATTCAAGGGACTGAAGCTTTCTTT	CASSFIQGTEAFF
TRBV4-3	many	TRBJ1-5	TRBD1	TGCGCCAGCAGCCAAGATTGGGGACAGGGGGTAGGTCAGCCCCAGCATTTT	CASSQDWGQGVGQPQHF
TRBV27	.	TRBJ2-7	.	TGTGCCAGCAGTTTATCGGCGGGGACCAGGAACGAGCAGTACTTC	CASSLSAGTRNEQYF
TRBV27	.	TRBJ2-3	TRBD2	TGTGCCAGCAGTTTTCGGCGGGGGGGAGATACGCAGTATTTT	CASSFRRGGDTQYF
TRBV7-2	.	TRBJ2-5	.	TGTGCCAGCAGCTTAGGGGGTTCAGGGCAGCAAGAGACCCAGTACTTC	CASSLGGSGQQETQYF
TRBV25-1	.	TRBJ1-2	.	TGTGCCAGCAGTGAATCTCGCAGTTACTATGGCTACACCTTC	CASSESRSYYGYTF
TRBV20-1	.	TRBJ1-2	.	TGCAGTGCTAATGACCGGACGGACCTCTATGGCTACACCTTC	CSANDRTDLYGYTF
TRBV28	.	TRBJ1-2	.	TGTGCCAGCACTCCTAACTTCTATGGCTACACCTTC	CASTPNFYGYTF
TRBV7-8	.	TRBJ1-3	.	TGTGCCAGCAGCTTAGGAGTGCCGGGGGCGGGAAACACCATATATTTT	CASSLGVPGAGNTIYF
TRBV5-5	.	TRBJ2-2	.	TGTGCCAGCAGCGGAAACAGAGGGATTAGAGCTCCCGGGGAGCTGTTTTTT	CASSGNRGIRAPGELFF
TRBV3-1/TRBV3-2	.	TRBJ2-7	.	TGTGCCAGCAGCCGGGGACACAGCCCAGACTACGAGCAGTACTTC	CASSRGHSPDYEQYF